Detailed here is one TCR beta chain. Its antigen is not known. Only in-frame clones appear in the TCRdb table, and some are missing; sequencing was by immunoSEQ multiplex PCR. The sample has fewer than 5,500 clones; around 71% are singletons. V shed 3 bases, J shed 9 bases, and the junction held 2 bases outside the gene matches. CDR1 SGHTA and CDR2 FQGTGA come from the germline V gene. CDR3 size: 12 residues. The sample belongs to a study of CD8 T cell repertoires and HIV-1 epitope variants. The J gene is TRBJ2-1, the V gene TRBV7-3, with 7 bases identical to TRBD2. The clonotype was recovered from a male donor with HIV. The sample was cultured CD8+ T cells derived from PBMCs. The CDR3 reads CASSLGGGEQFF. CDR3 nucleotides: TGTGCCAGCAGCTTGGGCGGGGGTGAGCAGTTCTTC.